The present TCR beta chain was sequenced within a study of regulatory T cells in long-lasting Graves disease (dated by TCRdb to the early 2020s). The study in broad terms: Patients with newly diagnosed Graves' disease had been on antithyroid drugs for under 3 months. The study was registered as a clinical trial and conducted in China. Peripheral blood TCR sequencing and RNA sequencing compared persistent Graves' disease patients with newly diagnosed Graves' disease patients. A total of around 33 samples underwent TCR sequencing, from roughly 13 patients with persistent Graves' disease and some 20 patients with newly diagnosed Graves' disease.

In its sample, this clonotype was seen many times. Its antigen remains undetermined. An end of the junction does not agree with germline; a read error may underlie this. Here is what the overall study found, with its caveats: Only the TCR beta chain was sequenced and analyzed. Preferential use of TRBV28, TRBJ1-2 and TRBJ2-5 was observed in persistent disease, whereas TRBV20-1 and TRBJ2-1 were favored in newly diagnosed disease. The study examined only peripheral blood because the primary lesion, thyroid tissue, could not be accessed. A larger number of public clonotypes was shared among persistent patients (approximately 3,000) than among newly diagnosed patients (roughly 980). Lower TCR Shannon entropy and fewer highly expanded clones were observed in persistent Graves' disease patients than in newly diagnosed patients, which suggested clonal expansion. As a limitation, the authors acknowledged that the small sample size may reduce accuracy.

The CDR3 covers 13 residues, taking in both the cysteine and the phenylalanine. The CDR3 DNA has 39 bases and is translated from base 1. Sequences LNHDA (CDR1) and SQIVND (CDR2) are obtained from the germline V gene (reference sequence). This specimen's time point label, per the study, means: newly diagnosed GD, antithyroid drugs for less than 3 months. RNA was extracted from PBMCs in TRIzol for both TCR sequencing and RNA sequencing. The diagnosis of Graves' disease followed American Thyroid Association guidelines. Patients were recruited from an endocrinology department in Xi'an, China. Each patient gave 7.5 to 10 milliliters of peripheral blood, collected in an EDTA anticoagulant tube. Ficoll Paque Plus density gradient separation was used to isolate PBMCs, and no additional T cell sorting was done. RNA quality was checked with an Agilent 2100 Bioanalyzer and agarose gel, and concentration with a NanoDrop 2000.

The library relied on multiplex PCR. Sequencer: Illumina HiSeq 4000. To build TCR beta libraries, CDR3 regions were amplified by Arm-PCR using iRepertoire HTBI primers. Before sequencing, the PCR products went through gel purification. The authors processed their data as follows. Gene usage analysis of CDR3 amino acid clonotypes used the roughly 62 TRBV and about 14 TRBJ segments found across samples. COPE and FqMerger were used to merge the filtered high-quality paired reads into contigs. BLAST was used to align contigs to IMGT TRBV, TRBD and TRBJ reference genes, with CDR3 defined following IMGT. Any clonotype with a frequency above 0.1% was classified as a highly expanded clone. Repertoire diversity was measured by Shannon entropy, and V-J evenness by the Gini coefficient. Clonotypes shared by more than one individual were considered public. TCRdb itself trimmed the public reads at Q25 with fastp, ran MiXCR and retained productive beta chains. One record per CDR3 amino acid sequence lists the most common genes and DNA. The V and J calls and clone size come from TCRdb's table, not from the authors' own analysis. Recorded for this sample are about 220,000 distinct CDR3 sequences; roughly 18% of them occurred a single time. The ten largest clones take up 10% to 15% of the sample.

These data were likewise used in another study, on T cells in Graves' hyperthyroidism and ophthalmopathy. The second study reports: Stable Graves' hyperthyroidism was defined as no progression to ophthalmopathy during 18 months of follow-up. Hyperthyroidism patients were aged 18 to 65 years and newly diagnosed, with disease duration of less than 2 months. Any patient with an uncontrolled infection, another autoimmune disease, pregnancy or lactation was excluded. Clinical symptoms, serum thyroxine and TRAb, thyroid ultrasound, and orbital computed tomography formed the basis for the diagnoses. The TCR CDR3 was subjected to a first round of RT-PCR using the HTBI primer set and the Qiagen OneStep RT-PCR kit. Most expanded thyroid clonotypes (frequency above 0.001) were also found in blood, which suggests that blood repertoires may mirror thyroid immune responses. A model built on a 13 V-J signature distinguished ophthalmopathy from stable hyperthyroidism, reaching about 88% sensitivity and approximately 83% specificity in cross-validation and 80%/75% in testing. During validation, the model predicted progression to ophthalmopathy a median of about 6.3 months ahead of onset, with around 71% sensitivity and under 85% specificity. A discovery cohort of roughly 96 patients, fewer than 50 with Graves' ophthalmopathy and about 60 with stable Graves' hyperthyroidism, was used to find distinguishing TCR V-J signatures. Prospective prediction of ophthalmopathy was tested in an independent validation cohort consisting of 18 hyperthyroidism patients and around 17 patients who later progressed to ophthalmopathy. For training and testing, the 100 patients in the discovery cohort were randomly divided in a 7:3 ratio. In more than 5 Graves' hyperthyroidism patients, the study also compared T-cell repertoires from thyroid tissue with T-cell repertoires from blood. Once sampling was done, hyperthyroidism patients were given methimazole at a starting dose of 30 mg daily, whereas ophthalmopathy patients were given high-dose intravenous methylprednisolone. The libraries were constructed in a second round of multiplex PCR and then size-selected and purified. Libraries were sequenced paired-end with 100 bp reads on an Illumina HiSeq2000. Raw data were processed with SOAPnuke, discarding reads with adapters, uncalled bases, mean Phred below 15, or no exact constant-primer or identifier match. COPE v1.2.5 was used to merge high-quality paired reads, and clonotypes were defined as unique nucleotide sequences. MiTCR v1.1 was used to align clonotypes to the IMGT TRBV, TRBD and TRBJ reference segments. Analysis was restricted to V-J combinations with a frequency above 0.0001, which covered roughly 99% of repertoires. A TCS score was defined as the ratio of F50 (clonal expansion) to E x V (chaos), with BLOSUM62-based TCRdist applied between CDR3 peptides within each V-J. Welch's t-statistics and random forest reduced roughly 500 V-J features to about 13, which were used in a naive Bayes classifier (R e1071). Sample size was not statistically predetermined, and investigators were not blinded to group allocation. TCR Vbeta CDR3 sequencing of approximately 140 peripheral blood samples (over 40 ophthalmopathy, about 75 hyperthyroidism and some 17 progressor patients) is reported in the paper.

The chain is made from TRBV19 and TRBJ1-1; the D gene identity is not certain. Sample: peripheral blood mononuclear cells (PBMCs), taken at new diagnosis, from a patient treated with antithyroid drugs. This TCR was recovered from a woman aged 25 to 39 with Graves disease. Donor details come from another sample of the same person, matched by shared clones. CDR3 protein: CASRIGMNTEAFF. The bases read TGTGCCAGTAGAATAGGTATGAACACTGAAGCTTTCTTT.